The rows below give T cell receptor beta chains drawn from one sample of a study of T cell responses to AZD1222 COVID-19 vaccine. Some clones are missing from TCRdb's copy, which holds only in-frame ones; the method was immunoSEQ multiplex PCR. The data contain roughly 120,000 clones, 87% of them singletons. This sample comprised peripheral blood, obtained on day 0 of AZD1222 vaccination. The receptor source for this set is an adult in good health. The CDR3 runs from the conserved cysteine through the conserved F or W. D genes are given only for firm matches. A row's size may be missing; if present it is once, few, many or a size class.

TRBV7-9	NA	NA	TRBJ1-2	TGTGCCAGCAGCTTAGAGGGGTGGAGCGGCTACACCTTC	CASSLEGWSGYTF
TRBV5-4	NA	NA	TRBJ2-7	TGTGCCAGCAGCTCCCTTTCGGGGCAGGGGAAACCCGAGCAGTACTTC	CASSSLSGQGKPEQYF
TRBV4-1	NA	NA	TRBJ1-5	TGCGCCAGCAGCCAAGTAACGACCCGCAATCAGCCCCAGCATTTT	CASSQVTTRNQPQHF
TRBV29-1	NA	NA	TRBJ2-7	TGCAGCGTCGCACAGAGCTCCTACGAGCAGTACTTC	CSVAQSSYEQYF
TRBV30	NA	NA	TRBJ2-7	TGTGCCTGGAGTAGGACAGACCACCCTTGGGAGCAGTACTTC	CAWSRTDHPWEQYF
TRBV23-1	NA	NA	TRBJ1-2	TGCGCCAGCAGTCAATCGCTACTGCCTTATGGCTACACCTTC	CASSQSLLPYGYTF
TRBV18	NA	NA	TRBJ2-5	TGTGCCAGCGCCCAACCGGGCCAAAGGGAGACCCAGTACTTC	CASAQPGQRETQYF
TRBV28	NA	NA	TRBJ1-1	TGTGCCAGCAGGACTCGGAGGGGGAACACTGAAGCTTTCTTT	CASRTRRGNTEAFF
TRBV18	NA	few	TRBJ2-1	TGTGCCAGCTCACCCCAGAGCGGGGGACAGAACAATGAGCAGTTCTTC	CASSPQSGGQNNEQFF
TRBV2	NA	NA	TRBJ1-2	TGTGCCTGGGGGGACTATGGCTACACCTTC	CAWGDYGYTF
TRBV11-2	NA	NA	TRBJ2-7	TGTGCCAGCAGCCGACAGGGAGGCTCCTACGAGCAGTACTTC	CASSRQGGSYEQYF
TRBV18	TRBD1	NA	TRBJ1-1	TGTGCCAGCTCACCAGGACAGGGGAAGGTGAACACTGAAGCTTTCTTT	CASSPGQGKVNTEAFF
TRBV5-4	NA	NA	TRBJ2-2	TGTGCCAGCAGCCGATCCGACCAGAACACCGGGGAGCTGTTTTTT	CASSRSDQNTGELFF
TRBV5-8	TRBD2	once	TRBJ2-1	TGTGCCAGCAGCGCAGGGACTAGCGGGAGTGTCGATGAGCAGTTCTTC	CASSAGTSGSVDEQFF
TRBV30	TRBD1	NA	TRBJ1-6	TGTGCCTGGAGTGATGGATACAGGGGGCGATCACCCCTCCACTTT	CAWSDGYRGRSPLHF